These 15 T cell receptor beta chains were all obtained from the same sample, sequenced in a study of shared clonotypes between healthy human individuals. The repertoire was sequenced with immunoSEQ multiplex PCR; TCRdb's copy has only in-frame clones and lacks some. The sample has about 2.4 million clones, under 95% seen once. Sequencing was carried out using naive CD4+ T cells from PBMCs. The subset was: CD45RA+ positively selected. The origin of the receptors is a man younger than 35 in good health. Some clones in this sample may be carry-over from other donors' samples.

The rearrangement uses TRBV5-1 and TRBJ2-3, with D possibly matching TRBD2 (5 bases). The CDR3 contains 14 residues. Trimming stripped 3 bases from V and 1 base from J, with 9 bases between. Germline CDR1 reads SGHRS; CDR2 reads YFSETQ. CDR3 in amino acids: CASSSEGGTDTQYF. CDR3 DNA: TGCGCCAGCAGCTCAGAGGGCGGCACAGATACGCAGTATTTT.

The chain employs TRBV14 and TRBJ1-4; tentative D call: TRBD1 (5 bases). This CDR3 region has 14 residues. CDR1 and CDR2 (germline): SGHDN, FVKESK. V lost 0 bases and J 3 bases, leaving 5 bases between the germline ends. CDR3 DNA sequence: TGTGCCAGCAGCCAAGACAGGGCTAATGAAAAACTGTTTTTT. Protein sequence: CASSQDRANEKLFF. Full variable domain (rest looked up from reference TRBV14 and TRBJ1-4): EAGVTQFPSHSVIEKGQTVTLRCDPISGHDNLYWYRRVMGKEIKFLLHFVKESKQDESGMPNNRFLAERTGGTYSTLKVQPAELEDSGVYFCASSQDRANEKLFFGSGTQLSVL.

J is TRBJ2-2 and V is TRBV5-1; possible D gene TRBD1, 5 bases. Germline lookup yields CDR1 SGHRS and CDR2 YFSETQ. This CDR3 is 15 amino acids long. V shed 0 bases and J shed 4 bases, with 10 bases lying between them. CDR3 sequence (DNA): TGCGCCAGCAGCTTGGAAGGGGTTGGCACCGGGGAGCTGTTTTTT. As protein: CASSLEGVGTGELFF.

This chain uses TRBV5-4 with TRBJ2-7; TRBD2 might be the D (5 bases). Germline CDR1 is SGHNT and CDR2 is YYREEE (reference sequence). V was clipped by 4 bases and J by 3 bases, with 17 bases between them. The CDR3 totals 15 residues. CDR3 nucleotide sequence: TGTGCCAGCAGCCGGCAAGACCCGGGGATCTACGAGCAGTACTTC. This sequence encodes CASSRQDPGIYEQYF.

This CDR3 reads CASSRGTSGYEQYF. The CDR3 nucleotides are TGTGCCAGCAGCCGGGGGACTAGCGGTTACGAGCAGTACTTC. The gene calls are TRBV5-4 and TRBJ2-7; TRBD2 aligns across 11 bases. Unmatched junction bases numbered 4, after V lost 4 bases and J lost 4 bases. From germline, CDR1 is SGHNT and CDR2 YYREEE (reference sequence). The CDR3 is 14 residues long.

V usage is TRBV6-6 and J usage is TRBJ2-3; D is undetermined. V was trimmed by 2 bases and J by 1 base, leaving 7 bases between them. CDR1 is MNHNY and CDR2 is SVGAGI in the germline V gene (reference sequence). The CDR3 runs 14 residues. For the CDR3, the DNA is TGTGCCAGCAGTTACAATCGGCGCACAGATACGCAGTATTTT. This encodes CASSYNRRTDTQYF.

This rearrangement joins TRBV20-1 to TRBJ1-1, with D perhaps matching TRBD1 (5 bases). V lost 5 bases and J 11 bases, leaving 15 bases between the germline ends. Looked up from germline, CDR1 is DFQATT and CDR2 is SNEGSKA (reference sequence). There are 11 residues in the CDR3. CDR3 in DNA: TGCAGTGCTTGGGGGACCACCGTTGCTTTCTTT. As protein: CSAWGTTVAFF.

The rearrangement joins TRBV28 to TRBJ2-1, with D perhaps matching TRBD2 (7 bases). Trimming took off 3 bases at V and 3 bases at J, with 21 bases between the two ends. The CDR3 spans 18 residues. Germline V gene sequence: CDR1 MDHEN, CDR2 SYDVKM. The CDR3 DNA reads TGTGCCAGCAGTTTTTTGATTCGGGGGGCGGCAAGCTACAATGAGCAGTTCTTC. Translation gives CASSFLIRGAASYNEQFF.

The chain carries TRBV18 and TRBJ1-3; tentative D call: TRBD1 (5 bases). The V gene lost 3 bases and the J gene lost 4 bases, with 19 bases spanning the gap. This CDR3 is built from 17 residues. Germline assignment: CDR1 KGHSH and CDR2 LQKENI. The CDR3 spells CASSPGVGGTAGNTIYF. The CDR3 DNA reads TGTGCCAGCTCACCGGGGGTCGGAGGGACGGCGGGAAACACCATATATTTT.

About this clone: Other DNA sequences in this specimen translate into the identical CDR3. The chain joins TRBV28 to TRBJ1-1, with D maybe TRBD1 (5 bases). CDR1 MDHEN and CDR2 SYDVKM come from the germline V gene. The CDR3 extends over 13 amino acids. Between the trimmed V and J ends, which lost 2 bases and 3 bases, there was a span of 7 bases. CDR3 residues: CASSLRGYTEAFF. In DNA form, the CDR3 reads TGTGCCAGCAGTTTAAGGGGATACACTGAAGCTTTCTTT.

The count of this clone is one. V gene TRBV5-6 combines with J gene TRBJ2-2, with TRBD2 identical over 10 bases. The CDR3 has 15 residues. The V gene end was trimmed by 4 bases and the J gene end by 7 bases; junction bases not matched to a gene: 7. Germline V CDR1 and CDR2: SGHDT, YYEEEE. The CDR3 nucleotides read TGTGCCAGCAGCCTAGCGGGAGTAACGGGCGGGGAGCTGTTTTTT. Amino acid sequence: CASSLAGVTGGELFF.

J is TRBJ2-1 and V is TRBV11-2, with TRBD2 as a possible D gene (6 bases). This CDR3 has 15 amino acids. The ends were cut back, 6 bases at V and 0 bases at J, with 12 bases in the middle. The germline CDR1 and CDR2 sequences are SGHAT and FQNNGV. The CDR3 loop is CASSRLGSSYNEQFF. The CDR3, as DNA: TGTGCCAGCAGTCGACTCGGGAGCTCCTACAATGAGCAGTTCTTC.

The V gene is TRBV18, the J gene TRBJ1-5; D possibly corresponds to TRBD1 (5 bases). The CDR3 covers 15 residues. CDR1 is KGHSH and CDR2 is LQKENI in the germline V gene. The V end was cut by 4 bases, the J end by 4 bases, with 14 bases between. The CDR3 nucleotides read TGTGCCAGCTCACGAAGCAGGGATAGGAATCAGCCCCAGCATTTT. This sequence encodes CASSRSRDRNQPQHF.

In nucleotides, the CDR3 is TGTGCTAGTACGCCTAGCGGGAGAGGCGCAGCTGGTGAGCAGTTCTTC. Its translation is CASTPSGRGAAGEQFF. V usage is TRBV12-5 and J usage is TRBJ2-1, with 10 bases identical to TRBD2. CDR3 length: 16 residues. V shed 8 bases and J 9 bases; nucleotides not matched to a gene: 16. Germline CDR1 reads LGHNT; CDR2 reads FRNRAP. The full variable domain, in which reference TRBV12-5 and TRBJ2-1 provide the parts outside the CDR3, is DARVTQTPRHKVTEMGQEVTMRCQPILGHNTVFWYRQTMMQGLELLAYFRNRAPLDDSGMPKDRFSAEMPDATLATLKIQPSEPRDSAVYFCASTPSGRGAAGEQFFGPGTRLTVL.

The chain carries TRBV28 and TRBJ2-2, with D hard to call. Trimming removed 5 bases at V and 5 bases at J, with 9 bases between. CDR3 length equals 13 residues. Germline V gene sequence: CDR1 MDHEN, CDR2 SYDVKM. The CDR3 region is CASSITKTGELFF. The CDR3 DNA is TGTGCCAGCAGTATTACCAAAACCGGGGAGCTGTTTTTT.